Below, one TCR beta chain is given with its context. Clones were sequenced by immunoSEQ multiplex PCR, and TCRdb holds only the in-frame ones, with some missing. This sample has around 84,000 clones, with 75% to 90% found just once. These data are taken from a study of T cell responses to AZD1222 COVID-19 vaccine. The V and J ends lost 5 bases and 7 bases, in that order; junction bases with no gene match: 6. CDR3 size: 15 residues. Germline CDR1 and CDR2: SGHDN and FVKESK. The clonotype was recovered from an adult who received the AZD1222 COVID-19 vaccine. This specimen was peripheral blood, taken 28 days after the second AZD1222 dose. The chain has TRBV14 and TRBJ2-1, with 12 bases fitting TRBD2. CDR3 sequence reads: CASSALAGGLNEQFF. CDR3 nucleotides: TGTGCCAGCAGCGCCCTAGCGGGGGGGCTTAATGAGCAGTTCTTC.